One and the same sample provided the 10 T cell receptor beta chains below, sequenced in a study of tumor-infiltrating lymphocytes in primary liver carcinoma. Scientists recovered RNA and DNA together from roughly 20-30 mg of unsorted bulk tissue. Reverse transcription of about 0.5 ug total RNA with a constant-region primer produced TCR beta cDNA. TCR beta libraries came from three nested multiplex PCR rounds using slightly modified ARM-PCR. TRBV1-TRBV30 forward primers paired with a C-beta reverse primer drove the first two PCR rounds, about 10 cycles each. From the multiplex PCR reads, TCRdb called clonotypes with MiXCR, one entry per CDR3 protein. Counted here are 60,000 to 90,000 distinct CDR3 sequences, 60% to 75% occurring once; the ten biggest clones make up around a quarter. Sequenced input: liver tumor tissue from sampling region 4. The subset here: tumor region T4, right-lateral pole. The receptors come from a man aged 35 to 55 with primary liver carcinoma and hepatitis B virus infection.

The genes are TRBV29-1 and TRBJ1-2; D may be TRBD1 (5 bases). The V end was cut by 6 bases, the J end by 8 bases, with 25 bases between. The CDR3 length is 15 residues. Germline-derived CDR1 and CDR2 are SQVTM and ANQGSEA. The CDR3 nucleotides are TGCAGCGTCGCGGAGAGGGGCAGTGACATAGGGGGCTACACCTTC. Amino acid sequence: CSVAERGSDIGGYTF.

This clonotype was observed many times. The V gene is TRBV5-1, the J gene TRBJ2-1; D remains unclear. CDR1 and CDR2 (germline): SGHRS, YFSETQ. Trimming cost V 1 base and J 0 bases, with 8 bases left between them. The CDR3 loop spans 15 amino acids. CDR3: CASSLSGSSYNEQFF. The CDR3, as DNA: TGCGCCAGCAGCTTGTCAGGTAGCTCCTACAATGAGCAGTTCTTC.

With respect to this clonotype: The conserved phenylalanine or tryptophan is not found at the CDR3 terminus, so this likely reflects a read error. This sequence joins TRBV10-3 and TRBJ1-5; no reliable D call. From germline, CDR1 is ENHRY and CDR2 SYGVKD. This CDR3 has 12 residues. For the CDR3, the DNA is TGTGCCATCAGTGAAGGCAGTCAGCTCCAGCATCTT. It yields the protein CAISEGSQLQHL.

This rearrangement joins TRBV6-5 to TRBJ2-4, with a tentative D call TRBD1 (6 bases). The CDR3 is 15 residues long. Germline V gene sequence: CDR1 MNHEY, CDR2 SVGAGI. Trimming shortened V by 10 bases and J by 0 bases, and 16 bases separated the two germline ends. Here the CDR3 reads CANRATAIAKNIQYF. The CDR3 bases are TGTGCCAACAGGGCGACTGCGATAGCCAAAAACATTCAGTACTTC.

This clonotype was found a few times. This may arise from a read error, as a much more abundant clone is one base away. The chain's CDR3 is CASRPEGLAGNGQFF. CDR3 DNA: TGTGCCAGCAGACCCGAGGGACTAGCGGGAAACGGGCAGTTCTTC. The chain joins TRBV6-5 to TRBJ2-1; 13 bases match TRBD2. After removal of 6 bases from V and 12 bases from J, the junction contained 11 bases not matched to a gene. The CDR3 covers 15 residues. CDR1 and CDR2 from the germline V gene are MNHEY and SVGAGI.

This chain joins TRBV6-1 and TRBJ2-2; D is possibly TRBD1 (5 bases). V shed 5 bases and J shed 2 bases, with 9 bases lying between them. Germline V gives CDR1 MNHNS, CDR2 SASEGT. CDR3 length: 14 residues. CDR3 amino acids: CASSFGHNTGELFF. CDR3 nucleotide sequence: TGTGCCAGCAGTTTTGGACATAACACCGGGGAGCTGTTTTTT.

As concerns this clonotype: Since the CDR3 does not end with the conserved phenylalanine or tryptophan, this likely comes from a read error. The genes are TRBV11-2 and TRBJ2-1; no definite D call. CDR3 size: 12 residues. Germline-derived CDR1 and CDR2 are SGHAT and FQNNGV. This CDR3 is CVSSFPTNEQFL. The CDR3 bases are TGTGTCAGCAGCTTCCCGACCAATGAGCAGTTCTTA.

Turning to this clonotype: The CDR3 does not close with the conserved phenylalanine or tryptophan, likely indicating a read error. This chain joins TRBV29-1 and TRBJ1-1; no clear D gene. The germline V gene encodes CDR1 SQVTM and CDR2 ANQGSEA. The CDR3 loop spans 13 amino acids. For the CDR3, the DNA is TGCAGCGTTGAAGTCGGGCAGAACACTGAGGCTTTCTAT. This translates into CSVEVGQNTEAFY.

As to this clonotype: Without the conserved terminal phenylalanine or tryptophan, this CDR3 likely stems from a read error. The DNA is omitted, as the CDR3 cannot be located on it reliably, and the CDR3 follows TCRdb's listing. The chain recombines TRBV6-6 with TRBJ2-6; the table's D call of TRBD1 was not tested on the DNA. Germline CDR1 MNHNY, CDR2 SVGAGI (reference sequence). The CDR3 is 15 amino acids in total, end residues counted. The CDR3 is CASSPTGSGANVLTL.

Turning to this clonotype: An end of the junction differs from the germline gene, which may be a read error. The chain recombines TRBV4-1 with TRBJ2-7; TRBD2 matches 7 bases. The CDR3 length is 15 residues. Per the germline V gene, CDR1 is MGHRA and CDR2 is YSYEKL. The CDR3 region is CASSQDFPISGEQYF. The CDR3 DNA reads TGCGCCAGCAGCCAAGATTTCCCTATCAGCGGGGAGCAATACTTC.